The 30 T cell receptor beta chains given below trace back to one sample, sequenced in a study of OX40 agonist ivuxolimab in advanced cancers. Libraries were made using the immunoSEQ multiplex PCR assay. TCRdb took over this immuneACCESS table, retaining in-frame rearrangements with V and J assigned. Such tables are incomplete; in checked studies, under half of the missing clones stem from an unresolved V gene, and the remainder is unexplained. The sample records 55,000 to 70,000 clones, 80% to 85% of which are singletons. The ten biggest clones cover roughly 4.4% of the sample. The sequenced sample was CD4+ or CD8+ T cells sorted from blood, obtained in a trial of the OX40 agonist ivuxolimab. These receptors originate from an adult with an advanced solid tumor such as melanoma, head and neck, liver or kidney cancer.

The chain employs TRBV5-4 and TRBJ1-2; no firm D call. This CDR3 has 15 amino acids. Trimming pared 0 bases from V and 0 bases from J, leaving 9 bases between. The germline V gene has CDR1 SGHNT and CDR2 YYREEE (reference sequence). The DNA of the CDR3 is TGTGCCAGCAGCTTGGGGAAGACACCTAACTATGGCTACACCTTC. As protein: CASSLGKTPNYGYTF.

This clone was detected only a few times. V usage is TRBV29-1 and J usage is TRBJ1-1; possible D gene TRBD1, 5 bases. The germline V and J ends were trimmed by 3 bases and 2 bases, with 16 bases remaining between them. The CDR3 sequence is 15 residues long. Germline V gene lookup returns CDR1 SQVTM and CDR2 ANQGSEA. The CDR3 loop reads CSVDILGTSNTEAFF. CDR3 coding DNA: TGCAGCGTTGACATTTTGGGGACCTCTAACACTGAAGCTTTCTTT.

The CDR3 sequence: CASSNRGHSGNTIYF. The CDR3 DNA reads as TGTGCCAGCAGTAACAGGGGCCACTCTGGAAACACCATATATTTT. The chain couples TRBV6-5 to TRBJ1-3; 7 nucleotides agree with TRBD1. V gave up 5 bases and J gave up 0 bases; unmatched junction bases: 4. Germline V gene lookup returns CDR1 MNHEY and CDR2 SVGAGI. The CDR3 consists of 15 residues.

The rearrangement joins TRBV5-8 to TRBJ1-1; TRBD1 matches 7 bases. The germline V gene has CDR1 SGHTS and CDR2 YDEGEE. V was clipped by 2 bases and J by 1 base; unmatched bases: 5. The CDR3 spans 15 residues. The CDR3 loop reads CASSFDRVGNTEAFF. Written as DNA, the CDR3 is TGTGCCAGCAGCTTTGACAGGGTTGGGAACACTGAAGCTTTCTTT.

V and J are TRBV6-6 and TRBJ1-5; D gene uncertain. CDR3 length: 15 amino acids. The germline V gene encodes CDR1 MNHNY and CDR2 SVGAGI (reference sequence). The germline V and J ends were trimmed by 6 bases and 5 bases, with 17 bases remaining between them. The CDR3 region is CASSPTGQRYQPQHF. CDR3 DNA sequence: TGTGCCAGCAGCCCAACGGGTCAGAGATATCAGCCCCAGCATTTT.

V usage is TRBV6-5 and J usage is TRBJ1-2; D unclear. Per the germline V gene, CDR1 is MNHEY and CDR2 is SVGAGI. Trimming cost V 0 bases and J 4 bases, with 6 bases left between them. The CDR3 runs to 13 residues. DNA for the CDR3: TGTGCCAGCAGTTACTCGAACGGCTATGGCTACACCTTC. It translates to CASSYSNGYGYTF.

The chain recombines TRBV19 with TRBJ2-6; 7 positions match TRBD1. Germline CDR1 LNHDA, CDR2 SQIVND (reference sequence). The CDR3 has 15 residues. V shed 7 bases, J shed 0 bases, and the junction held 3 bases outside the gene matches. This CDR3 reads CASTPGGSGANVLTF. CDR3 nucleotide sequence: TGTGCCAGTACCCCAGGGGGCTCTGGGGCCAACGTCCTGACTTTC.

This rearrangement joins TRBV19 to TRBJ2-2; possible D gene TRBD1, 5 bases. Looked up from germline, CDR1 is LNHDA and CDR2 is SQIVND (reference sequence). The germline V and J ends were trimmed by 6 bases and 4 bases, with 15 bases remaining between them. The CDR3 is 15 amino acids. The CDR3 loop is CASRGLDLGTGELFF. The CDR3 bases are TGTGCCAGTAGGGGGCTAGACCTTGGCACCGGGGAGCTGTTTTTT.

This clone was seen only a few times. The chain joins TRBV11-2 to TRBJ2-3, with D possibly being TRBD1 or TRBD2 (5 bases each). Trimming left V 1 base short and J 6 bases short, with 14 bases between. Germline V CDR1 and CDR2: SGHAT, FQNNGV. The CDR3 totals 15 residues. The chain's CDR3 is CASSLVGDPTDTQYF. In DNA form, the CDR3 reads TGTGCCAGCAGCTTAGTAGGGGACCCCACGGATACGCAGTATTTT.

This rearrangement joins TRBV29-1 to TRBJ2-7, with D perhaps matching TRBD1 (6 bases). CDR1 is SQVTM, CDR2 ANQGSEA, per germline. The ends were cut back, 8 bases at V and 1 base at J, with 18 bases in the middle. This CDR3 region has 14 residues. DNA for the CDR3: TGCAGCTCTTGTACAGGGAGTTGGTCCTACGAGCAGTACTTC. It translates to CSSCTGSWSYEQYF.

V gene TRBV9 combines with J gene TRBJ1-2, with 7 positions matching TRBD1. Germline CDR1 SGDLS, CDR2 YYNGEE. V gave up 4 bases and J gave up 7 bases; unmatched junction bases: 13. This CDR3 region has 15 residues. CDR3 nucleotides: TGTGCCAGCAGCCCAAGGGAGGGGGCGATACGTGGCTACACCTTC. This encodes CASSPREGAIRGYTF. Full variable domain (remainder filled in from reference TRBV9 and TRBJ1-2): DSGVTQTPKHLITATGQRVTLRCSPRSGDLSVYWYQQSLDQGLQFLIQYYNGEERAKGNILERFSAQQFPDLHSELNLSSLELGDSALYFCASSPREGAIRGYTFGSGTRLTVV.

The chain employs TRBV28 and TRBJ1-6; unclear D gene. With 5 bases removed from V and 8 bases from J, the gap between germline ends came to 13 bases. CDR1 is MDHEN, CDR2 SYDVKM, per germline. CDR3 length: 14 amino acids. The CDR3 spells CASSRALRDSPLHF. Here the CDR3 DNA reads TGTGCCAGCAGTCGGGCCCTGAGGGATTCACCCCTCCACTTT.

The chain is built from TRBV6-1 and TRBJ2-3; the match to TRBD2 covers 7 bases. The germline CDR1 and CDR2 sequences are MNHNS and SASEGT. This CDR3 comprises 16 residues. V was clipped by 1 base and J by 1 base; unmatched bases: 5. The CDR3 here is CASSEERGLGTDTQYF. The CDR3 coding sequence is TGTGCCAGCAGTGAAGAGCGGGGTTTAGGCACAGATACGCAGTATTTT.

This chain joins TRBV7-2 and TRBJ2-7; 9 positions match TRBD1. Germline V CDR1 and CDR2: SGHTA, FQGNSA. V was pared by 1 base and J by 6 bases, with 7 bases of the junction left unmatched. The CDR3 spans 15 residues. The CDR3 coding sequence is TGTGCCAGCAGCTTAGGACAGGGGGGGCTCTCCGAGCAGTACTTC. This translates into CASSLGQGGLSEQYF.

V gene TRBV7-9 combines with J gene TRBJ2-5; weak D call: TRBD1 (5 bases). Germline V gene data show CDR1 as SEHNR and CDR2 as FQNEAQ (reference sequence). V dropped 5 bases and J dropped 5 bases, with 21 bases sitting between them. This CDR3 region has 16 residues. The CDR3, as DNA: TGTGCCAGCAGCCCGTACTCAGGGCGGCCCTTGGAGACCCAGTACTTC. Translation: CASSPYSGRPLETQYF. The variable domain in full, completed from reference TRBV7-9 and TRBJ2-5, reads DTGVSQNPRHKITKRGQNVTFRCDPISEHNRLYWYRQTLGQGPEFLTYFQNEAQLEKSRLLSDRFSAERPKGSFSTLEIQRTEQGDSAMYLCASSPYSGRPLETQYFGPGTRLLVL.

J is TRBJ1-1 and V is TRBV14; no definite D call. CDR1 SGHDN and CDR2 FVKESK come from the germline V gene. V was shortened by 1 base and J by 4 bases, with 13 bases between the two germline ends. CDR3 length: 15 amino acids. CDR3 loop: CASSQGVRVGTEAFF. The CDR3 bases are TGTGCCAGCAGCCAAGGTGTTCGGGTTGGCACTGAAGCTTTCTTT.

This chain links TRBV18 with TRBJ2-7, with no clear D. CDR1 and CDR2 (germline): KGHSH, LQKENI. The CDR3 is 15 residues long. Trimming pared 1 base from V and 1 base from J, leaving 11 bases between. The CDR3 coding sequence is TGTGCCAGCTCACCACGGACGACCGCATCCTACGAGCAGTACTTC. Translating gives CASSPRTTASYEQYF. The entire variable domain, with the rest obtained from reference TRBV18 and TRBJ2-7, is as follows: NAGVMQNPRHLVRRRGQEARLRCSPMKGHSHVYWYRQLPEEGLKFMVYLQKENIIDESGMPKERFSAEFPKEGPSILRIQQVVRGDSAAYFCASSPRTTASYEQYFGPGTRLTVT.

In this sample, this clone turned up once. This rearrangement joins TRBV7-9 to TRBJ2-2; 8 nucleotides agree with TRBD1. The CDR3 spans 16 residues. Germline CDR1 reads SEHNR; CDR2 reads FQNEAQ (reference sequence). V lost 1 base, J lost 4 bases, and 5 bases stayed unmatched. The CDR3 here is CASSLGGQGGTGELFF. The CDR3 coding sequence is TGTGCCAGCAGCTTAGGAGGACAGGGAGGCACCGGGGAGCTGTTTTTT.

This clone was seen once. V is TRBV6-6 and J is TRBJ1-2; D not resolved. Germline-derived CDR1 and CDR2 are MNHNY and SVGAGI (reference sequence). The V gene lost 2 bases and the J gene lost 4 bases, with 8 bases spanning the gap. The CDR3 has 13 residues. This CDR3 reads CASSYSPAYGYTF. CDR3 nucleotides: TGTGCCAGCAGTTACAGTCCAGCCTATGGCTACACCTTC.

The chain combines TRBV19 with TRBJ2-7, with D possibly TRBD2 on 6 matching bases. CDR1 and CDR2 (germline): LNHDA, SQIVND (reference sequence). V gave up 5 bases and J gave up 5 bases, with 16 bases separating them. This CDR3 has 14 amino acids. The CDR3 spells CASSEGLAGNEQYF. The CDR3 DNA sequence: TGTGCCAGTAGTGAGGGACTCGCCGGAAACGAGCAGTACTTC.

The chain joins TRBV7-2 to TRBJ2-5; 10 nucleotides line up with TRBD2. Losses at the gene ends were 2 bases for V and 1 base for J; bases not matched to a gene: 1. The germline V gene has CDR1 SGHTA and CDR2 FQGNSA. This CDR3 has 15 amino acids. This chain's CDR3 is CASSLTSGAQETQYF. CDR3 sequence (DNA): TGTGCCAGCAGCTTAACTAGCGGGGCCCAAGAGACCCAGTACTTC. Looking up the rest from reference TRBV7-2 and TRBJ2-5 gives the full variable domain: GAGVSQSPSNKVTEKGKDVELRCDPISGHTALYWYRQSLGQGLEFLIYFQGNSAPDKSGLPSDRFSAERTGGSVSTLTIQRTQQEDSAVYLCASSLTSGAQETQYFGPGTRLLVL.

The chain joins TRBV2 to TRBJ2-5, with 9 bases identical to TRBD2. Germline CDR1 reads SNHLY; CDR2 reads FYNNEI. The CDR3 extends over 16 amino acids. Trimming cost V 2 bases and J 7 bases; bases outside gene matches: 11. The CDR3 region is CASSELGGREAGTQYF. In DNA, the CDR3 is TGTGCCAGCAGTGAATTAGGCGGGAGGGAGGCCGGGACCCAGTACTTC.

This chain joins TRBV7-3 and TRBJ2-3, with D maybe TRBD1 (5 bases). The germline V gene encodes CDR1 SGHTA and CDR2 FQGTGA. This CDR3 comprises 14 residues. V was clipped by 5 bases and J by 3 bases, with 12 bases between them. CDR3 sequence reads: CASSLGPGTDTQYF. The CDR3 nucleotides read TGTGCCAGCAGCCTCGGACCAGGGACAGATACGCAGTATTTT. Supplemented by reference TRBV7-3 and TRBJ2-3, the full variable domain reads GAGVSQTPSNKVTEKGKYVELRCDPISGHTALYWYRQSLGQGPEFLIYFQGTGAADDSGLPNDRFFAVRPEGSVSTLKIQRTERGDSAVYLCASSLGPGTDTQYFGPGTRLTVL.

CDR3 loop: CASSYGTEVNEQFF. The CDR3 DNA reads TGTGCCAGCAGTTACGGGACAGAAGTCAATGAGCAGTTCTTC. The chain joins TRBV6-5 to TRBJ2-1; 7 bases agree with TRBD1. The V gene's germline CDR1 is MNHEY and CDR2 SVGAGI. The CDR3 covers 14 residues. J lost 6 bases, V lost 2 bases, and 4 bases had no gene match.

The chain carries TRBV7-9 and TRBJ2-5; 7 bases map to TRBD2. Germline V gives CDR1 SEHNR, CDR2 FQNEAQ (reference sequence). CDR3 size: 14 residues. J was trimmed by 0 bases and V by 5 bases; bases with no gene match: 3. For the CDR3, the DNA is TGTGCCAGCAGCCCGGGGACTAACCAAGAGACCCAGTACTTC. Its translation: CASSPGTNQETQYF. Complete variable domain (other parts from reference TRBV7-9 and TRBJ2-5): DTGVSQNPRHKITKRGQNVTFRCDPISEHNRLYWYRQTLGQGPEFLTYFQNEAQLEKSRLLSDRFSAERPKGSFSTLEIQRTEQGDSAMYLCASSPGTNQETQYFGPGTRLLVL.

This clone was seen only a few times. The chain recombines TRBV14 with TRBJ2-7, with 8 bases lining up with TRBD1. The CDR3 sequence is 16 residues long. Per germline, CDR1 SGHDN and CDR2 FVKESK. V shed 4 bases and J 0 bases; nucleotides not matched to a gene: 8. The CDR3 region is CASSPSRTGSSYEQYF. CDR3 nucleotide sequence: TGTGCCAGCAGCCCATCTCGGACAGGGAGCTCCTACGAGCAGTACTTC.

The V and J genes are TRBV30 and TRBJ1-4; unclear D gene. This CDR3 spans 13 amino acids. V was pared by 4 bases and J by 8 bases, with 14 bases between. CDR1 is GTSNPN and CDR2 is SVGIG in the germline V gene (reference sequence). CDR3 region: CAWNQRVDEKLFF. The CDR3 nucleotides read TGTGCCTGGAACCAAAGGGTAGACGAAAAACTGTTTTTT.

The chain recombines TRBV5-1 with TRBJ2-7; no firm D call. The CDR3 runs 14 residues. CDR1 is SGHRS, CDR2 YFSETQ, per germline. V was shortened by 2 bases and J by 0 bases, with 9 bases between the two germline ends. Here the CDR3 DNA reads TGCGCCAGCAGCTTCGGCCCCAGCTCCTACGAGCAGTACTTC. Translated: CASSFGPSSYEQYF.

The genes are TRBV7-9 and TRBJ2-1; 12 bases line up with TRBD1. The CDR3 extends over 15 amino acids. V lost 5 bases to trimming and J lost 9 bases; unmatched junction nucleotides: 8. Looked up from germline, CDR1 is SEHNR and CDR2 is FQNEAQ (reference sequence). The CDR3, as DNA: TGTGCCAGCAGCGCCACCGGGACAGGGGGCATTGAGCAGTTCTTC. Translated, it gives CASSATGTGGIEQFF.

The sample holds one count of this clone. The chain has TRBV27 and TRBJ1-1, with a weak D call TRBD1 (5 bases). The CDR3 length is 12 residues. Germline lookup yields CDR1 MNHEY and CDR2 SMNVEV (reference sequence). V lost 8 bases to trimming and J lost 6 bases, with 13 bases between them. CDR3 sequence (DNA): TGTGCCAGCGGGGGGGGAGGAGCTGAAGCTTTCTTT. This encodes CASGGGGAEAFF.